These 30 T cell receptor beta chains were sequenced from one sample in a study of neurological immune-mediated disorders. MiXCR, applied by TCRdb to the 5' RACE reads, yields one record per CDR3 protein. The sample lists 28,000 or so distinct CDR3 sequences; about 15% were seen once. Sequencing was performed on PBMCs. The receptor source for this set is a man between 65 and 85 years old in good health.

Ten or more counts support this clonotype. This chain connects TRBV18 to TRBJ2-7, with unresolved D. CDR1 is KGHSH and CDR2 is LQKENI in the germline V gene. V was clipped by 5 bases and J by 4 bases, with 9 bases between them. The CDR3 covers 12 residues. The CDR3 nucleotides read TGTGCCAGCTCATCTCAATCTTACGAGCAGTACTTC. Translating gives CASSSQSYEQYF.

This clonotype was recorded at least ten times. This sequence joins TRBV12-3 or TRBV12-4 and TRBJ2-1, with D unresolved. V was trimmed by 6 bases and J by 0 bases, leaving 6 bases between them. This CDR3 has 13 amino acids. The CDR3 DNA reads TGTGCCAGCAGCCAAGGCTCCTACAATGAGCAGTTCTTC. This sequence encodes CASSQGSYNEQFF.

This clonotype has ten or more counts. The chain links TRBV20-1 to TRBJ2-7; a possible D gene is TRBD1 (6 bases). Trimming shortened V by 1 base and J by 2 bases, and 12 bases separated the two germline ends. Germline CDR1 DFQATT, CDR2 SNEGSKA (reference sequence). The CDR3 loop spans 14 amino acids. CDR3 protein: CSARVAQGPYEQYF. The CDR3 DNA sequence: TGCAGTGCTAGAGTGGCACAGGGACCCTACGAGCAGTACTTC.

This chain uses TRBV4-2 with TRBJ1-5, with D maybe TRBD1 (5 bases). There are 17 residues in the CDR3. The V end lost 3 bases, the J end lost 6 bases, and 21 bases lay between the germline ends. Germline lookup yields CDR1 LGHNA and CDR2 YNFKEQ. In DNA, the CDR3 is TGTGCCAGCAGCCACGAGCCAGCCACGGGCGGGGGTCAGCCCCAGCATTTT. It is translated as CASSHEPATGGGQPQHF.

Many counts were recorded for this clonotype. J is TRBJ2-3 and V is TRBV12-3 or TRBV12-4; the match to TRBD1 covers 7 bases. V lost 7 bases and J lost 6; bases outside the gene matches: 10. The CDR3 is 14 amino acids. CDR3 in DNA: TGTGCCAGCAACCCCGGGACAGCCGCGGATACGCAGTATTTT. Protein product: CASNPGTAADTQYF.

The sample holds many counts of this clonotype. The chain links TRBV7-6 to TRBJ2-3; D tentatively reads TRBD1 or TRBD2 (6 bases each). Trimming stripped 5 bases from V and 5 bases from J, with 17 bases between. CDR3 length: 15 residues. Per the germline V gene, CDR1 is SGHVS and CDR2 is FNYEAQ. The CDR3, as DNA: TGTGCCAGCAGCGCCCACGGGGGCAGGGAAGATACGCAGTATTTT. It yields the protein CASSAHGGREDTQYF.

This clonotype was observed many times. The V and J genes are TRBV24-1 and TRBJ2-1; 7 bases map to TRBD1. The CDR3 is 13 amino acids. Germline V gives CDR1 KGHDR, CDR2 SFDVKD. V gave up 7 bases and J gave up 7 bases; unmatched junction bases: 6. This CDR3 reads CATSSDRVNEQFF. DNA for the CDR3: TGTGCCACCAGCTCAGACAGGGTGAATGAGCAGTTCTTC.

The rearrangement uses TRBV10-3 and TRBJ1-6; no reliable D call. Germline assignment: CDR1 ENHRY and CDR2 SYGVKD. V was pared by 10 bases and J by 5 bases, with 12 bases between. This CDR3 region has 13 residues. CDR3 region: CATRPLDNSPLHF. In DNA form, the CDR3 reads TGTGCCACCCGACCCCTGGATAATTCACCCCTCCACTTT.

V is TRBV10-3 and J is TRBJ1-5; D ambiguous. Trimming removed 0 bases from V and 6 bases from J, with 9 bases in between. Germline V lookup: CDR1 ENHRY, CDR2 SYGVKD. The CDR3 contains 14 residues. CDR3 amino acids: CAISESRVVQPQHF. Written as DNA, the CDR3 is TGTGCCATCAGTGAGTCACGTGTCGTTCAGCCCCAGCATTTT.

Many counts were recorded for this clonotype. CDR3 sequence reads: CASSRSRGAEEQYF. The CDR3 DNA reads as TGTGCCAGCAGCCGATCGAGAGGGGCGGAGGAGCAGTACTTC. V and J are TRBV5-5 and TRBJ2-7; the D call may be TRBD1 or TRBD2 (5 bases each). Germline lookup yields CDR1 SGHKS and CDR2 YYEKEE (reference sequence). This CDR3 contains 14 residues. Trimming removed 4 bases at V and 7 bases at J, with 18 bases between.

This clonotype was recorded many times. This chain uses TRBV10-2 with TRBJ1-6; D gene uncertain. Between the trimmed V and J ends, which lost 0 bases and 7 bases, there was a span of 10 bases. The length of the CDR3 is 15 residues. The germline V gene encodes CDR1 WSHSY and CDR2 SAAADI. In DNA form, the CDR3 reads TGCGCCAGCAGTGAGTCGATCCACCCCAATTCACCCCTCCACTTT. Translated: CASSESIHPNSPLHF.

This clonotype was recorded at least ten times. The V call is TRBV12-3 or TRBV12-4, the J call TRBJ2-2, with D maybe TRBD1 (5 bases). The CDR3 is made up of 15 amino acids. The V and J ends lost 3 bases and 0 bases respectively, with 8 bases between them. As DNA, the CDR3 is TGTGCCAGCAGTTTGGAACAGGCGAACACCGGGGAGCTGTTTTTT. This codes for CASSLEQANTGELFF.

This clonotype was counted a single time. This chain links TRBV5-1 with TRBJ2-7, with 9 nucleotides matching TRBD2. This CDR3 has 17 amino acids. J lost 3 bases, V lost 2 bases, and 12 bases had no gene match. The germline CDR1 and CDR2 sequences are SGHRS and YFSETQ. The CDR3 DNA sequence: TGCGCCAGCAGCTTCATGGTAGCGGGAGTATCGGGCTACGAGCAGTACTTC. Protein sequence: CASSFMVAGVSGYEQYF.

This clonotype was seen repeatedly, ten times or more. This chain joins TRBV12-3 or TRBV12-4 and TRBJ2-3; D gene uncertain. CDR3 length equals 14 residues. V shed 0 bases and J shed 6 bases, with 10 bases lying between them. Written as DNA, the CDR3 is TGTGCCAGCAGTTTAGCCCAATCGACCGATACGCAGTATTTT. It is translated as CASSLAQSTDTQYF.

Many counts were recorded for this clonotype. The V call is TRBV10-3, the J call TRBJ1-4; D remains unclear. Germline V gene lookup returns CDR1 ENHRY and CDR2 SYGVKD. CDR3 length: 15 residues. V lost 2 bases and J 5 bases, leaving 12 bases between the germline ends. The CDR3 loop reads CAISEGPDTNEKLFF. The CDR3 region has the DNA TGTGCCATCAGTGAGGGGCCCGATACCAATGAAAAACTGTTTTTT.

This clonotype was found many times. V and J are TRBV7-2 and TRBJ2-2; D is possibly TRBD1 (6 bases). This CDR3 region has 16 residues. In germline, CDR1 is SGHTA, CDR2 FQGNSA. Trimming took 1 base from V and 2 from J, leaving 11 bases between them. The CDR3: CASSLVRTVNTGELFF. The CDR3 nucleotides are TGTGCCAGCAGCTTAGTTCGGACAGTCAACACCGGGGAGCTGTTTTTT.

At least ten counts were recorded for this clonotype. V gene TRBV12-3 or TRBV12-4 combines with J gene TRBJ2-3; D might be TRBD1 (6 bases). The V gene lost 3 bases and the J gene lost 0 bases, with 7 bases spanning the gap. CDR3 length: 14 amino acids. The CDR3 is CASSFGQSTDTQYF. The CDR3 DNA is TGTGCCAGCAGTTTCGGACAGAGCACAGATACGCAGTATTTT.

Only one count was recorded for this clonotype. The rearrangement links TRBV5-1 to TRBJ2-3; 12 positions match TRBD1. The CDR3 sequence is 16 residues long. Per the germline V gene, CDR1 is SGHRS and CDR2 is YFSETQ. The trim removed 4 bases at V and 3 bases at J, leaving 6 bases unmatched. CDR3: CASSTGDRGPTDTQYF. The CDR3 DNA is TGCGCCAGCAGCACCGGGGACAGGGGGCCTACAGATACGCAGTATTTT. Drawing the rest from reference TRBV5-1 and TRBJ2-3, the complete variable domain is KAGVTQTPRYLIKTRGQQVTLSCSPISGHRSVSWYQQTPGQGLQFLFEYFSETQRNKGNFPGRFSGRQFSNSRSEMNVSTLELGDSALYLCASSTGDRGPTDTQYFGPGTRLTVL.

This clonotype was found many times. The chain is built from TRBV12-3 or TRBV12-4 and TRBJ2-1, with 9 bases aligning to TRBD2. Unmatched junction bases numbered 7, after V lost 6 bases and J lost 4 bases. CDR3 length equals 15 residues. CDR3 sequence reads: CASRPTTSGYNEQFF. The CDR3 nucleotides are TGTGCCAGCAGGCCAACGACTAGCGGTTACAATGAGCAGTTCTTC.

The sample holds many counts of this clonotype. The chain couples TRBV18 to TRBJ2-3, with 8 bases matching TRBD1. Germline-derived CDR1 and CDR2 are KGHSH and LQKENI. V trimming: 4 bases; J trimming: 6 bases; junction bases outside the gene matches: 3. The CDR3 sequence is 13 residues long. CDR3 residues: CASSQTGADTQYF. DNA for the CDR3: TGTGCCAGCTCACAGACAGGGGCGGATACGCAGTATTTT.

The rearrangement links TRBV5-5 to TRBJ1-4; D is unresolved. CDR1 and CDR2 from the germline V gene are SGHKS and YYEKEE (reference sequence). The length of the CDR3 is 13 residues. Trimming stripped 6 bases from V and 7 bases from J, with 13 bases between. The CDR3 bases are TGTGCCAGCAACAGCGGACCGGCTGAAAAACTGTTTTTT. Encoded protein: CASNSGPAEKLFF.

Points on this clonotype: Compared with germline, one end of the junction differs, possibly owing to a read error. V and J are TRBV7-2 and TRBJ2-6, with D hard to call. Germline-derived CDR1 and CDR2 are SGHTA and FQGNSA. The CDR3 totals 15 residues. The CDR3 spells CASSVSPSGVNVLTF. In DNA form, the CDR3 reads TGTGCCAGCAGCGTGTCCCCCTCTGGGGTCAACGTCCTAACTTTC.

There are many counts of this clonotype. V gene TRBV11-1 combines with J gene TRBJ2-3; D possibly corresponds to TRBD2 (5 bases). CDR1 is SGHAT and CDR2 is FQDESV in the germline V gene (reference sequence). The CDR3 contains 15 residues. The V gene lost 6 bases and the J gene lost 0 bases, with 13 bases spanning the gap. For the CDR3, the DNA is TGTGCCAGCAGTCGCAGCGGTCCTAGCACAGATACGCAGTATTTT. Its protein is CASSRSGPSTDTQYF.

The chain's CDR3 is CAIRDYRTDTQYF. CDR3 in DNA: TGTGCCATCCGGGACTATCGCACAGATACGCAGTATTTT. The chain has TRBV19 and TRBJ2-3; 7 positions agree with TRBD2. After removal of 10 bases from V and 1 base from J, the junction contained 5 bases not matched to a gene. This CDR3 is 13 amino acids long. CDR1 and CDR2 (germline): LNHDA, SQIVND (reference sequence).

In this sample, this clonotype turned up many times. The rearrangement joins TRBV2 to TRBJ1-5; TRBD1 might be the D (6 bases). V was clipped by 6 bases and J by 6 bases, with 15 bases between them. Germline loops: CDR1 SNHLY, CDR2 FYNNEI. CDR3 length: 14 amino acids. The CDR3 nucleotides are TGTGCCAGCAGGAACAGGGAGAAGGCTCAGCCCCAGCATTTT. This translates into CASRNREKAQPQHF. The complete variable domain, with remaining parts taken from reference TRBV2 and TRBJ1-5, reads EPEVTQTPSHQVTQMGQEVILRCVPISNHLYFYWYRQILGQKVEFLVSFYNNEISEKSEIFDDQFSVERPDGSNFTLKIRSTKLEDSAMYFCASRNREKAQPQHFGDGTRLSIL.

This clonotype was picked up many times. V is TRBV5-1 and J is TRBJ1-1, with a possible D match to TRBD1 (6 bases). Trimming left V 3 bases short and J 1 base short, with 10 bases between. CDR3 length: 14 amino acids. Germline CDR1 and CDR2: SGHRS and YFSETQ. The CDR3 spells CASSSGTSNTEAFF. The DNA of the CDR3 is TGCGCCAGCAGCTCCGGGACATCGAACACTGAAGCTTTCTTT.

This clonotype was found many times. CDR3 sequence: CASSLGGGATREQFF. The CDR3 nucleotides read TGTGCCAGCAGCTTAGGAGGGGGGGCCACACGTGAGCAGTTCTTC. The V call is TRBV7-3, the J call TRBJ2-1, with a tentative D call TRBD2 (7 bases). The CDR3 is 15 residues long. Germline V gives CDR1 SGHTA, CDR2 FQGTGA. With 2 bases removed from V and 9 bases from J, the gap between germline ends came to 17 bases. The full variable domain, with the rest looked up from reference TRBV7-3 and TRBJ2-1, is GAGVSQTPSNKVTEKGKYVELRCDPISGHTALYWYRQSLGQGPEFLIYFQGTGAADDSGLPNDRFFAVRPEGSVSTLKIQRTERGDSAVYLCASSLGGGATREQFFGPGTRLTVL.

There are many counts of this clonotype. CDR3 nucleotide sequence: TGCAGTGCTAGTGGGCAGGGAAACGAAGATACGCAGTATTTT. Its protein is CSASGQGNEDTQYF. J is TRBJ2-3 and V is TRBV20-1; maybe TRBD1 (5 bases). The CDR3 runs to 14 residues. Trimming left V 3 bases short and J 5 bases short, with 15 bases between. The V gene's germline CDR1 is DFQATT and CDR2 SNEGSKA (reference sequence).

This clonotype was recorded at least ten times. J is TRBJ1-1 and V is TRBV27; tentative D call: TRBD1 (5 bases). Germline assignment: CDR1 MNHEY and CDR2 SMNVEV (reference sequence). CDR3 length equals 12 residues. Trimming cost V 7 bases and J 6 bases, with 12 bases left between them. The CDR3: CASKNRIAEAFF. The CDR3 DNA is TGTGCCAGCAAGAACAGGATTGCTGAAGCTTTCTTT.

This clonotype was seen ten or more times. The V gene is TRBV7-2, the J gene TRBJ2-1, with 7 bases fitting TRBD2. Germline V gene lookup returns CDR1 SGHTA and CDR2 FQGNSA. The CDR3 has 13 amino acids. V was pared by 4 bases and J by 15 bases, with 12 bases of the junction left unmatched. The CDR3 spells CASSSSGGGSLFF. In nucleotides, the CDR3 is TGTGCCAGCAGCTCTTCTGGCGGGGGTTCTCTGTTCTTC.